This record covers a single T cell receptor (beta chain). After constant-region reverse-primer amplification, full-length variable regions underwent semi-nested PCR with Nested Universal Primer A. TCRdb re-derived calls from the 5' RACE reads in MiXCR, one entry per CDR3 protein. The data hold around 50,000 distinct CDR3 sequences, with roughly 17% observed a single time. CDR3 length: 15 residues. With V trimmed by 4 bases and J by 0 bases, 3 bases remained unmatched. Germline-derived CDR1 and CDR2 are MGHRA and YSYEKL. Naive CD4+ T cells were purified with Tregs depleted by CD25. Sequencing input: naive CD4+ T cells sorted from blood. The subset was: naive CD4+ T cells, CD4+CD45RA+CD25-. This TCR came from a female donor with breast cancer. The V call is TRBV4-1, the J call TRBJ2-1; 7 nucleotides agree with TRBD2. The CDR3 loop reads CASSLLANSYNEQFF. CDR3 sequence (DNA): TGCGCCAGCAGCCTACTAGCGAACTCCTACAATGAGCAGTTCTTC.